This TCR beta chain was retrieved from a study of Ad26.COV2.S vaccination and SARS-CoV-2 variants. Findings of the study overall: Placebo recipients trailed vaccine recipients in spike-specific TCR breadth.

Treatment described: around 19 received Ad26.COV2.S at low or high dose, single or two shots; roughly five received placebo; per-sample allocation not given. Day 63 after the first injection of vaccine or placebo was the sampling time. This adult donor, from Boston, was 18-55 years old. In regard to this clone: The antigen is not known.

The assay was immunoSEQ multiplex PCR, and TCRdb's table has in-frame clones only and misses some. The sample carries about 410,000 clones, less than 90% recorded once. Trimming took 2 bases from V and 0 from J, leaving 17 bases between them. There are 17 residues in the CDR3. Germline CDR1 is MRHNA and CDR2 is SNTAGT. The V gene is TRBV6-4, the J gene TRBJ2-7; D not resolved. This clonotype was sampled from a person aged 18-65 years who received the Ad26.COV2.S COVID-19 vaccine or a placebo. This specimen was peripheral blood, taken in a trial of Ad26.COV2.S vaccine versus placebo. CDR3 nucleotides: TGTGCCAGCAGTGACGCCCGGCTAGAACGGAGCTCCTACGAGCAGTACTTC. This codes for CASSDARLERSSYEQYF.